This paragraph covers one T cell receptor beta chain sequence. Its cognate antigen is unknown. The sample is drawn from a study of CD8 T cells in Susac syndrome. The study, taken as a whole, reports: The CD4+ T cell repertoires of Susac syndrome were found to show no clonal expansion. A relatively small number of individuals underwent TCR sequencing and HLA analysis.

After extraction with the RNeasy kit, roughly 0.5 to 1 ug of the RNA was reverse transcribed using random hexamers. Amplification of the TCR beta CDR3 was carried out by immunoSEQ multiplex PCR, which spanned a total of 54 Vbeta and 13 Jbeta segments. TCRdb re-derived calls from the immunoSEQ multiplex PCR reads in MiXCR, one entry per CDR3 protein. Of roughly 200,000 distinct CDR3 sequences in the sample, just under 95% were seen once. Both CD4+ and CD8+ T cells were negatively isolated, and TEMRA cells underwent FACS enrichment. The receptor's source is a human donor with Susac syndrome. The sample taken for sequencing was CD4+ T cells from PBMCs.

CDR3 bases: TGCAGTGCCTCGGGACTAGCGGGGGAGAGCTCCTACAATGAGCAGTTCTTC. Amino acid sequence: CSASGLAGESSYNEQFF. The V and J genes are TRBV20-1 and TRBJ2-1; 14 bases fit TRBD2. Germline V CDR1 and CDR2: DFQATT, SNEGSKA (reference sequence). The CDR3 loop spans 17 amino acids. Unmatched junction bases numbered 7, after V lost 6 bases and J lost 0 bases.